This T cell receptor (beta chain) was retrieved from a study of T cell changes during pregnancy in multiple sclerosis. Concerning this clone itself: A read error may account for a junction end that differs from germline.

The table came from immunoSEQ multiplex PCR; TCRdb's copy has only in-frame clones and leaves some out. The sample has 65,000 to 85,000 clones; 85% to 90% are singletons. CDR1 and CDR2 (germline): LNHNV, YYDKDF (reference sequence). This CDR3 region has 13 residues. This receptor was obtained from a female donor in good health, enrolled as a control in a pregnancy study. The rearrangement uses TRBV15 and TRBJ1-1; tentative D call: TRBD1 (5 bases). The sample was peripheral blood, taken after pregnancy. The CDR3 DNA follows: TGTGCCACCAGCAGAGAGGAGGGCGCCACGGGACTCTTT. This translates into CATSREEGATGLF.